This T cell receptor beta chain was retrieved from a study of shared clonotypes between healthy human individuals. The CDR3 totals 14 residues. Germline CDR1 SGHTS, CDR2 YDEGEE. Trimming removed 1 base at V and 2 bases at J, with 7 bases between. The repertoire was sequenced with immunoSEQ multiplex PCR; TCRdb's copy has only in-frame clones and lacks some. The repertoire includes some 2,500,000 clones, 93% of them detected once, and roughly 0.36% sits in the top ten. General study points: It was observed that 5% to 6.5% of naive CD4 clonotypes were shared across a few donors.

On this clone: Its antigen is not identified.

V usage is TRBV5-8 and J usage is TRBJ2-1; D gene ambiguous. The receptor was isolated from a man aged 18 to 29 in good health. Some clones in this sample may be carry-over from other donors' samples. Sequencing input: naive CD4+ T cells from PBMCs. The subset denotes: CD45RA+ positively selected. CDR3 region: CASSLYATYNEQFF. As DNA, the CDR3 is TGTGCCAGCAGCTTGTACGCTACCTACAATGAGCAGTTCTTC.